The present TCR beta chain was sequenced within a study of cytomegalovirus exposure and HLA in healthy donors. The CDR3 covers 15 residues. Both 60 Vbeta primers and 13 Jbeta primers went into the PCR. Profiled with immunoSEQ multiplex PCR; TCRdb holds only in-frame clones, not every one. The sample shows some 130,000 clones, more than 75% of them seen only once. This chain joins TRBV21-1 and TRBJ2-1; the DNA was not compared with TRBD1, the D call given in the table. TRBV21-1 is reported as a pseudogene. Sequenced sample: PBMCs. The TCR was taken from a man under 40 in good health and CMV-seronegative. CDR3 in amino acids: CATVFLTVDRHEQFF. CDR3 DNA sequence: TGTGCCACCGTCTTCCTGACAGTTGACAGGCATGAGCAGTTCTTC.